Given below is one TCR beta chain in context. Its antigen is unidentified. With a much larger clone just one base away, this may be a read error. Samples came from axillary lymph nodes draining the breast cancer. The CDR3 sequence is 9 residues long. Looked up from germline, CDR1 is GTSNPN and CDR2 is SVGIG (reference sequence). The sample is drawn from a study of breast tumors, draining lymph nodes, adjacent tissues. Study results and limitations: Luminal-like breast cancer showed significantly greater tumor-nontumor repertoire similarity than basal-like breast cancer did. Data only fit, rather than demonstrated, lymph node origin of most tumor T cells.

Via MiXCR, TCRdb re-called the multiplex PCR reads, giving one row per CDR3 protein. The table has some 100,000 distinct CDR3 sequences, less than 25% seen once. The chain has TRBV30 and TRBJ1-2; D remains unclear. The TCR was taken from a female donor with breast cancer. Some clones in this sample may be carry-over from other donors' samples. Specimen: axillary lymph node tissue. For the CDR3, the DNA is TGTACAGAGGGTCTAGGCTACACCTTC. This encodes CTEGLGYTF.